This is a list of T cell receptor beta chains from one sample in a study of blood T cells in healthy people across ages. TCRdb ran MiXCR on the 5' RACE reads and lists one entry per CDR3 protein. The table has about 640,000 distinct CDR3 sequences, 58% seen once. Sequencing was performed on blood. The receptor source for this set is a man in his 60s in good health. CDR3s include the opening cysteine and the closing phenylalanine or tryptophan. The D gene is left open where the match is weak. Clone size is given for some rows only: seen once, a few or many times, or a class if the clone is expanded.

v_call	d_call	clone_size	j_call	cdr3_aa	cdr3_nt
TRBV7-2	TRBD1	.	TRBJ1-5	CASSLVPTGRQPQHF	TGTGCCAGCAGCTTAGTACCGACAGGGCGCCAGCCCCAGCATTTT
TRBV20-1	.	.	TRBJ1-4	CSARDQLPGGEKLFF	TGCAGTGCTAGAGATCAGCTCCCTGGGGGCGAAAAACTGTTTTTT
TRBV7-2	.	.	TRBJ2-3	CASTPQVDTQYF	TGTGCCAGCACCCCGCAGGTAGATACGCAGTATTTT
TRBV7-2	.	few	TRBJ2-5	CASMGGGLGTQYF	TGTGCCAGCATGGGGGGGGGCTTAGGGACCCAGTACTTC
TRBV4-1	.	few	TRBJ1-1	CASSHDWGDTEAFF	TGCGCCAGCAGCCATGACTGGGGGGACACTGAAGCTTTCTTT
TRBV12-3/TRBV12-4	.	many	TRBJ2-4	CASALAKNIQYF	TGTGCCAGCGCCCTGGCCAAAAACATTCAGTACTTC
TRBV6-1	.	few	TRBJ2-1	CASSGVAGVGDEQFF	TGTGCCAGCAGTGGGGTGGCCGGTGTGGGGGATGAGCAGTTCTTC
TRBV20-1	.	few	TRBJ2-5	CSARGQIGGSETQYF	TGCAGTGCTAGGGGGCAGATAGGAGGCTCGGAGACCCAGTACTTC
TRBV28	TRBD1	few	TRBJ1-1	CASSPSTGMNTEAFF	TGTGCCAGCAGTCCCTCGACAGGGATGAACACTGAAGCTTTCTTT
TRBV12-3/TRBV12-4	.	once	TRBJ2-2	CASRTDFTGELFF	TGTGCCAGCAGGACAGACTTCACCGGGGAGCTGTTTTTT